This T cell receptor (beta chain) originates from a study of shared clonotypes between healthy human individuals. Study overall: Each donor contributed plates that comprised three CD4 naive, three CD4 memory, two CD8 naive and one CD8 memory.

Germline V gene data show CDR1 as SGHDT and CDR2 as YYEEEE. CDR3 length: 16 residues. Germline trimming cut 0 bases from V and 2 bases from J; bases unmatched to any gene: 4. Adults of Caucasian background living in Nashville, Tennessee made up all donors. CD4+ cells yielded CD45RA+ naive and CD45RA-negative memory subsets. Profiled with immunoSEQ multiplex PCR; TCRdb holds only in-frame clones, not every one. The sample has millions of clones, approximately 90% seen once. Sequencing input: naive CD4+ T cells sorted from blood. Subset in this sample: CD45RA+ positively selected. V and J are TRBV5-6 and TRBJ1-2, with 10 bases aligning to TRBD1. This TCR was sampled from a young man in good health. The CDR3 spells CASSLVDRGGNYGYTF. The CDR3 DNA is TGTGCCAGCAGCTTGGTGGACAGGGGGGGAAACTATGGCTACACCTTC.